The 13 T cell receptor beta chains below were found in one sample sequenced in a study of blood T cell repertoires in COVID-19. The repertoire was sequenced with immunoSEQ multiplex PCR; TCRdb's copy has only in-frame clones and lacks some. Counted here are 380,000 or so clones, roughly nine tenths occurring once; the ten biggest clones make up over 1%. The sequenced material came from peripheral blood. All receptors come from a man aged 40-50 years with acute or convalescent COVID-19.

This chain links TRBV5-4 with TRBJ2-7, with 11 bases that match TRBD2. CDR1 is SGHNT and CDR2 is YYREEE in the germline V gene (reference sequence). Trimming removed 2 bases from V and 3 bases from J; junction bases left unmatched: 4. This CDR3 has 15 amino acids. CDR3 DNA sequence: TGTGCCAGCAGCTTCGACGGGACTAGCGGCTACGAGCAGTACTTC. This sequence encodes CASSFDGTSGYEQYF. The variable domain in full, with the rest retrieved from reference TRBV5-4 and TRBJ2-7, is ETGVTQSPTHLIKTRGQQVTLRCSSQSGHNTVSWYQQALGQGPQFIFQYYREEENGRGNFPPRFSGLQFPNYSSELNVNALELDDSALYLCASSFDGTSGYEQYFGPGTRLTVT.

Comment on this clone: This CDR3 is also generated by other DNA sequences in the sample. CDR3 loop: CASSESAGGPYEQYF. CDR3 in DNA: TGTGCCAGCAGTGAATCGGCGGGAGGGCCTTACGAGCAGTACTTC. The J gene is TRBJ2-7, the V gene TRBV2; 9 bases are shared with TRBD2. CDR3 length: 15 residues. Unmatched junction bases numbered 6, after V lost 2 bases and J lost 4 bases. Per the germline V gene, CDR1 is SNHLY and CDR2 is FYNNEI.

The chain has TRBV7-2 and TRBJ2-5; TRBD2 matches 14 bases. Germline assignment: CDR1 SGHTA and CDR2 FQGNSA. The CDR3 sequence is 17 residues long. The V segment lost 4 bases and the J segment 7 bases; nucleotides outside the gene matches: 11. CDR3 coding DNA: TGTGCCAGCAGCTCACCGACTAGCGGGGGGGACTATAGGACCCAGTACTTC. Translation: CASSSPTSGGDYRTQYF.

The chain couples TRBV7-9 to TRBJ1-2; D is perhaps TRBD1 (5 bases). The CDR3 is 13 amino acids. Trimming took 6 bases from V and 6 from J, leaving 14 bases between them. Germline-derived CDR1 and CDR2 are SEHNR and FQNEAQ (reference sequence). The CDR3 DNA sequence: TGTGCCAGCAGGGCACGCCAGGGAAATGGCTACACCTTC. Protein sequence: CASRARQGNGYTF. The whole variable domain, remainder taken from reference TRBV7-9 and TRBJ1-2, is DTGVSQNPRHKITKRGQNVTFRCDPISEHNRLYWYRQTLGQGPEFLTYFQNEAQLEKSRLLSDRFSAERPKGSFSTLEIQRTEQGDSAMYLCASRARQGNGYTFGSGTRLTVV.

The chain carries TRBV7-2 and TRBJ2-5; 7 bases are shared with TRBD1. The CDR3 runs 14 residues. The V and J ends lost 6 bases and 2 bases, in that order; junction bases with no gene match: 6. Germline V lookup: CDR1 SGHTA, CDR2 FQGNSA. As DNA, the CDR3 is TGTGCCAGCAGGCAGACAGGGAGTCAAGAGACCCAGTACTTC. This translates into CASRQTGSQETQYF.

This rearrangement joins TRBV10-3 to TRBJ1-1; the match to TRBD1 covers 7 bases. Germline loops: CDR1 ENHRY, CDR2 SYGVKD. The CDR3 has 14 amino acids. The ends lost 4 bases at V and 6 bases at J; junction bases unmatched: 8. CDR3 amino acids: CAISAWQGDSEAFF. The CDR3 region has the DNA TGTGCCATCAGTGCGTGGCAGGGGGATTCTGAAGCTTTCTTT.

A remark on this clone: This likely comes from a read error, as the CDR3 has no conserved phenylalanine or tryptophan at its end. The DNA is left out, because the CDR3 cannot be placed on it with certainty; the CDR3 is given as TCRdb lists it. The chain couples TRBV5-1 to TRBJ1-1; no DNA check was done on the table's D call, TRBD1. The CDR3 comprises 10 residues, both ends counted. Germline lookup yields CDR1 SGHRS and CDR2 YFSETQ. The CDR3 reads CASSPRDTRN.

The sample holds a few counts of this clone. The genes are TRBV19 and TRBJ1-1; no clear D. V shed 7 bases and J shed 3 bases, with 12 bases lying between them. CDR3 size: 13 residues. Germline-derived CDR1 and CDR2 are LNHDA and SQIVND (reference sequence). CDR3 sequence: CASMMSRYTEAFF. As DNA, the CDR3 is TGTGCCAGTATGATGAGTCGGTACACTGAAGCTTTCTTT.

The rearrangement joins TRBV6-5 to TRBJ1-1; possible D gene TRBD1, 6 bases. Trimming took off 2 bases at V and 0 bases at J, with 7 bases between the two ends. This CDR3 is 14 amino acids long. The V gene's germline CDR1 is MNHEY and CDR2 SVGAGI. CDR3 DNA: TGTGCCAGCAGTTACGGGACACTGAACACTGAAGCTTTCTTT. Its protein product is CASSYGTLNTEAFF.

The V call is TRBV6-1, the J call TRBJ2-1; 12 bases are shared with TRBD2. The CDR3 sequence is 20 residues long. CDR1 is MNHNS, CDR2 SASEGT, per germline. The ends lost 4 bases at V and 8 bases at J; junction bases unmatched: 21. In DNA form, the CDR3 reads TGTGCCAGCAGTGCAGACAGGGTGCTCTTCCCTAGCGGGGGGGCGTATGAGCAGTTCTTC. Translation gives CASSADRVLFPSGGAYEQFF.

This clone was counted a single time. The J gene is TRBJ2-2, the V gene TRBV4-2, with a weak D call TRBD1 (5 bases). Germline loops: CDR1 LGHNA, CDR2 YNFKEQ. V was shortened by 2 bases and J by 6 bases, with 7 bases between the two germline ends. The CDR3 is 13 amino acids. The DNA of the CDR3 is TGTGCCAGCAGCCAACAGGGTCCCGGGGAGCTGTTTTTT. Translated, it gives CASSQQGPGELFF.

This chain connects TRBV30 to TRBJ1-5; D gene ambiguous. The CDR3 has 14 residues. The germline CDR1 and CDR2 sequences are GTSNPN and SVGIG (reference sequence). Trimming shortened V by 3 bases and J by 0 bases, and 9 bases separated the two germline ends. In nucleotides, the CDR3 is TGTGCCTGGAGGACCGGGATTAGCAATCAGCCCCAGCATTTT. This gives the protein CAWRTGISNQPQHF.

The V gene is TRBV4-1, the J gene TRBJ2-3, with 11 bases that match TRBD1. Germline CDR1 is MGHRA and CDR2 is YSYEKL. There are 19 residues in the CDR3. Trimming at V came to 3 bases and at J to 6 bases, leaving 17 bases not matched to a gene. The CDR3 region is CASSQLSGTGGPFDDTQYF. Written as DNA, the CDR3 is TGCGCCAGCAGCCAGTTATCCGGGACAGGGGGACCCTTCGATGATACGCAGTATTTT.